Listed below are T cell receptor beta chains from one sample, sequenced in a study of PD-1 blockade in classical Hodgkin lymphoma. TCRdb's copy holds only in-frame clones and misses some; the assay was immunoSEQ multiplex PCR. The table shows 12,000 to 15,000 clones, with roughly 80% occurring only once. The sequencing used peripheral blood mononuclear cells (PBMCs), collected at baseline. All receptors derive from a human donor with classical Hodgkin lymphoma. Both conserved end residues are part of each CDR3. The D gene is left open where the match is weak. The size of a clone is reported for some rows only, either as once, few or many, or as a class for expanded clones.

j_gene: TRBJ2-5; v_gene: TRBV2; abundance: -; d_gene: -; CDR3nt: TGTGCCAGCAGTGAGGCAGAGACAGTCGGGACCCAGTACTTC; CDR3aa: CASSEAETVGTQYF
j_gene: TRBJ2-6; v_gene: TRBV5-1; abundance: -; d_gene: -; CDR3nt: TGCGCCAGCAGCTTGGAGCAGTCTGGGGCCAACGTCCTGACTTTC; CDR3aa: CASSLEQSGANVLTF
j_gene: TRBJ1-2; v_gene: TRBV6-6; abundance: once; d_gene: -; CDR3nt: TGTGCCAGCAGTTATAGTACGGATGGCTACACCTTC; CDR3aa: CASSYSTDGYTF
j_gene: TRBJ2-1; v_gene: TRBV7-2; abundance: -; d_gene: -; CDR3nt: TGTGCCAGCAGCTTAAGCTGGGCTCGTAGAAGCAATGAGCAGTTCTTC; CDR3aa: CASSLSWARRSNEQFF
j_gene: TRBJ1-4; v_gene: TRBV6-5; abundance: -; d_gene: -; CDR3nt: TGTGCCAGCAGTTACTCGATACCTCCACGAGGTGAAAAACTGTTTTTT; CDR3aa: CASSYSIPPRGEKLFF
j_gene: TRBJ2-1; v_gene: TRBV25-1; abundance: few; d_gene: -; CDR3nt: TGTGCCAGCTCCACTACAATCGAGCAGTTCTTC; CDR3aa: CASSTTIEQFF
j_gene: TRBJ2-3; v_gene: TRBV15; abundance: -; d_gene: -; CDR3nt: TGTGCCACCAGCAGAGGTAGTTCTAGCACAGATACGCAGTATTTT; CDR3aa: CATSRGSSSTDTQYF
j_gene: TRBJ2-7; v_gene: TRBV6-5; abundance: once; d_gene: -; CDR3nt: TGTGCCAGCAGTTACTCGAGGGAGACCTACGAGCAGTACTTC; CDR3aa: CASSYSRETYEQYF
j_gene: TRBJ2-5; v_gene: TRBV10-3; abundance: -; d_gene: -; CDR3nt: TGTGCCATCAGTGGGGGGGCAGCAACCACCCAAGAGACCCAGTACTTC; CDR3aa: CAISGGAATTQETQYF
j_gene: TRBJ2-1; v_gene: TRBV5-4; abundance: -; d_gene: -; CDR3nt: TGTGCCAGCAGCTTAGGGGCAGCCGTGTTCTTC; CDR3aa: CASSLGAAVFF
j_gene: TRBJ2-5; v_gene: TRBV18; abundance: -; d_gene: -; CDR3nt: TGTGCCAGCTCACCAGTTTTAGTCGAGACCCAGTACTTC; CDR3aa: CASSPVLVETQYF
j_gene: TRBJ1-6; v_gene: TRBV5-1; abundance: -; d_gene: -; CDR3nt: TGCGCCAGCAGCTTGGCAGATAATTCACCCCTCCACTTT; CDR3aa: CASSLADNSPLHF
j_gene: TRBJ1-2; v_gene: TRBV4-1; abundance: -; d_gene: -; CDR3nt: TGCGCCAGCAGGCCGCGGGACTCCGGGAACTATGGCTACACCTTC; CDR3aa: CASRPRDSGNYGYTF
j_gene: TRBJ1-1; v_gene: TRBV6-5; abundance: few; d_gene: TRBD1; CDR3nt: TGTGCCAGCAGACTTAGACAGGGCGCTGAAGCTTTCTTT; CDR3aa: CASRLRQGAEAFF
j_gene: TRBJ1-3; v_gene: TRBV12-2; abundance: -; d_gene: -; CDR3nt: TGTGCAAGTCGCCTACGCCCCCTGGGGACAGGGGAGGAAAACACCATATATTTT; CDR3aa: CASRLRPLGTGEENTIYF
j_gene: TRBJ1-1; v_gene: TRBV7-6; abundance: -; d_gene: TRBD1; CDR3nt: TGTGCCAGCAGCACCTCACAGGGGGCGGACACTGAAGCTTTCTTT; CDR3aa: CASSTSQGADTEAFF
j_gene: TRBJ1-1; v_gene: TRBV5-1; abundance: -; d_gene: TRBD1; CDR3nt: TGCGCCAGCAGCTCGACAGGGGGACAGGCCGGGTGGGCTGAAGCTTTCTTT; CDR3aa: CASSSTGGQAGWAEAFF
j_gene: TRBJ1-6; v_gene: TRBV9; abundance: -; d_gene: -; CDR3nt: TGTGCCAGCAGCGTAGAGGGGGACGGAAAGTCACCCCTCCACTTT; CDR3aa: CASSVEGDGKSPLHF
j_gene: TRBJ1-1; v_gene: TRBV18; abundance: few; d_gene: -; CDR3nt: TGTGCCAGCTCACCAAGTTCCAACACTGAAGCTTTCTTT; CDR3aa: CASSPSSNTEAFF
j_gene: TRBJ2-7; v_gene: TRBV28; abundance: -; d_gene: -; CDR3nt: TGTGCCAGCAGTTCGGGTTACGAGCAGTACTTC; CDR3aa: CASSSGYEQYF
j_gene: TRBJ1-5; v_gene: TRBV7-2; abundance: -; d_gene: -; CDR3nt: TGTGCCAGCAGCCTGGTGCAGGGATACAATCAGCCCCAGCATTTT; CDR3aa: CASSLVQGYNQPQHF
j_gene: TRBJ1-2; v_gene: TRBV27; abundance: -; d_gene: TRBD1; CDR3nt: TGTGCCAGCAGTTCCCCGGACAGGGGGCAGGGCTACACCTTC; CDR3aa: CASSSPDRGQGYTF
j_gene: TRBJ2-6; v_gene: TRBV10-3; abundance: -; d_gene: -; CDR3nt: TGTGCCATCAGTGACAGATCTTCTGGGGCCAACGTCCTGACTTTC; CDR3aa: CAISDRSSGANVLTF
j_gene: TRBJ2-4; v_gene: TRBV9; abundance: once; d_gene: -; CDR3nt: TGTGCCAGCAGCGTAGATAGCGTGGGCATTCAGTACTTC; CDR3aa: CASSVDSVGIQYF
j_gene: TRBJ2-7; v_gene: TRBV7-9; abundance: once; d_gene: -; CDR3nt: TGTGCCAGCAGCTTATCCTTCGAGCAGTACTTC; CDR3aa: CASSLSFEQYF
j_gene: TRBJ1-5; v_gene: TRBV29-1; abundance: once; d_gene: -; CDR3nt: TGCAGCGTTGTGGGGGGCTCGGGCAATCAGCCCCAGCATTTT; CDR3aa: CSVVGGSGNQPQHF
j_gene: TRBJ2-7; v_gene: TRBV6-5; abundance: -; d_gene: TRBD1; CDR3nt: TGTGCCAGCAGTACCGGGACAGGGGGCTACGAGCAGTACTTC; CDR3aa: CASSTGTGGYEQYF
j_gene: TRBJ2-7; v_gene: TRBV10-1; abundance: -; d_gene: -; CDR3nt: TGCGCCAGCAGTGAGTCGAAAGGGGAGTTCTACGAGCAGTACTTC; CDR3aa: CASSESKGEFYEQYF
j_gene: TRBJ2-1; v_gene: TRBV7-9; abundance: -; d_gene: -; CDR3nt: TGTGCCAGCAGCTCCCGGCTGTGGACTATTAATGAGCAGTTCTTC; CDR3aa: CASSSRLWTINEQFF
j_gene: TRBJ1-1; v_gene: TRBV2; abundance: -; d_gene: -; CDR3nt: TGTGCCAGCAGTCTACCCGACAGGACCCGAAACCCCCGCGACAACACTGAAGCTTTCTTT; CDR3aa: CASSLPDRTRNPRDNTEAFF
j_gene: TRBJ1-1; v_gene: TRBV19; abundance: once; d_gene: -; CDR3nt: TGTGCCAGCAAGCAGGACACAAAGGAGGCTTTCTTT; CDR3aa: CASKQDTKEAFF
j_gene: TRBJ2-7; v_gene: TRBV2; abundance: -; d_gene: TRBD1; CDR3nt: TGTGCCAGCAGTCTGGGGACAGGTTTCTACGAGCAGTACTTC; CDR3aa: CASSLGTGFYEQYF
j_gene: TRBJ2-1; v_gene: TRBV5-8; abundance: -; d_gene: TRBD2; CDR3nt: TGTGCCAGCAGCTTGTGGACTAGTTCCTACAATGAGCAGTTCTTC; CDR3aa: CASSLWTSSYNEQFF
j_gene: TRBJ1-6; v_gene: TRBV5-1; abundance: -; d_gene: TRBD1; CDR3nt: TGCGCCAGCAGCTTGGCCCCAGGGGGACCTTCACCCCTCCACTTT; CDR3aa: CASSLAPGGPSPLHF
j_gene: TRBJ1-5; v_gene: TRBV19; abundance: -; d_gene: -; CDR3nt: TGTGCCAGTAGTATAGGGTCGGCGAGGACTCAGCCCCAGCATTTT; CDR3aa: CASSIGSARTQPQHF